This TCR beta chain was retrieved from a study of T cell repertoires in cytomegalovirus infection. Study details: Recently identified HLA-C-restricted and well-studied HLA-B-restricted CMV epitopes were used. Through public TCR beta signatures, both CMV infection and matching HLA type were indicated.

CDR1 and CDR2 (germline): MNHEY, SMNVEV (reference sequence). This CDR3 spans 18 amino acids. Losses at the gene ends were 3 bases for V and 5 bases for J; bases not matched to a gene: 15. Study results and caveats: CMV-specific TCR beta clonotypes restricted by HLA-C dominated the ex vivo response. Individuals carrying CMV plus the relevant HLA were identified by cumulative frequency of public TCR beta families.

As concerns this clonotype: Its antigen is undetermined.

Each CDR3 protein gets one entry after TCRdb re-called the reads with MiXCR. The sample includes some 940,000 distinct CDR3 sequences, approximately 31% of them seen just once. The sample here was cultured CD8+ T cells from PBMCs, taken from culture after CMV antigen stimulation. The receptor comes from a human donor in good health (CMV status not recorded). Some clones in this sample may be carry-over from other donors' samples. The gene calls are TRBV27 and TRBJ2-5; 10 bases line up with TRBD2. The CDR3 region is CASSFVTLAGDPGETQYF. CDR3 bases: TGTGCCAGCAGTTTTGTTACGCTAGCGGGGGACCCGGGTGAGACCCAGTACTTC.